One sample yielded the 5 T cell receptor beta chains listed below, sequenced in a study of blood T cell repertoires in COVID-19. Sequencing was performed with immunoSEQ multiplex PCR; in TCRdb, only in-frame clones are kept and a portion is missing. This sample has 250,000 to 400,000 clones; approximately 89% occur once, and the top ten carry approximately 5%. Sequencing input: PBMCs or T cells enriched from blood (not recorded which). Receptors were obtained from a woman between 25 and 40 years old who had recovered from COVID-19.

Remarks on this clone: A read error may account for a junction end that differs from germline. The rearrangement links TRBV19 to TRBJ1-1; TRBD1 might be the D (6 bases). CDR3 size: 16 residues. Germline V gene lookup returns CDR1 LNHDA and CDR2 SQIVND (reference sequence). CDR3 amino acids: CASARGAGKRNPEAFF. The DNA of the CDR3 is TGTGCCAGCGCCCGGGGGGCAGGGAAAAGGAACCCTGAAGCTTTCTTT. Using reference TRBV19 and TRBJ1-1 for the parts outside the CDR3, the full variable domain is DGGITQSPKYLFRKEGQNVTLSCEQNLNHDAMYWYRQDPGQGLRLIYYSQIVNDFQKGDIAEGYSVSREKKESFPLTVTSAQKNPTAFYLCASARGAGKRNPEAFFGQGTRLTVV.

This clone was seen just once. The chain joins TRBV27 to TRBJ1-4; possible D gene TRBD1, 5 bases. V was clipped by 5 bases and J by 10 bases, with 17 bases between them. The CDR3 length is 14 residues. Germline V CDR1 and CDR2: MNHEY, SMNVEV (reference sequence). The CDR3 DNA reads as TGTGCCAGCAGTCCCGGACAAACCAGGGCAAAACTGTTTTTT. Its protein product is CASSPGQTRAKLFF.

The chain joins TRBV27 to TRBJ2-2; no reliable D call. The germline V gene encodes CDR1 MNHEY and CDR2 SMNVEV (reference sequence). Trimming left V 5 bases short and J 5 bases short, with 24 bases between. The CDR3 has 18 amino acids. DNA for the CDR3: TGTGCCAGCAGTCCCCCTACCCTTGCGATTCCCGCGACCGGGGAGCTGTTTTTT. Its protein product is CASSPPTLAIPATGELFF.

V is TRBV27 and J is TRBJ1-1, with unresolved D. The CDR3 extends over 15 amino acids. Germline assignment: CDR1 MNHEY and CDR2 SMNVEV (reference sequence). Trimming cost V 0 bases and J 0 bases, with 8 bases left between them. The chain's CDR3 is CASSLSGTMNTEAFF. The CDR3 nucleotides read TGTGCCAGCAGTTTATCGGGCACCATGAACACTGAAGCTTTCTTT.

The chain uses TRBV5-4 and TRBJ1-1; D remains ambiguous. V lost 2 bases, J lost 3 bases, and 11 bases lay in between. The CDR3 totals 14 residues. Germline V lookup: CDR1 SGHNT, CDR2 YYREEE (reference sequence). The CDR3 reads CASSFTGSYTEAFF. CDR3 in DNA: TGTGCCAGCAGCTTCACGGGGTCGTACACTGAAGCTTTCTTT.